Below are 17 T cell receptor beta chains sequenced from a single sample in a study of blood T cell repertoires in COVID-19. Some clones are missing from TCRdb's copy, which holds only in-frame ones; the method was immunoSEQ multiplex PCR. The table includes some 250,000 clones, about 90% detected once. Sequencing input: peripheral blood. These receptors all stem from a woman younger than 45 with COVID-19, enrolled during active disease.

J is TRBJ2-2 and V is TRBV19; 8 positions match TRBD1. Trimming took 8 bases from V and 4 from J; bases not matched to a gene: 6. This CDR3 spans 14 amino acids. Per germline, CDR1 LNHDA and CDR2 SQIVND (reference sequence). CDR3 loop: CASYDRGRTGELFF. In DNA form, the CDR3 reads TGTGCCAGTTATGACAGGGGCCGCACCGGGGAGCTGTTTTTT.

V is TRBV20-1 and J is TRBJ1-2, with a weak D call TRBD1 (5 bases). The CDR3 is 11 residues long. Germline V gene lookup returns CDR1 DFQATT and CDR2 SNEGSKA (reference sequence). V dropped 2 bases and J dropped 7 bases, with 8 bases sitting between them. In nucleotides, the CDR3 is TGCAGTGCTAGATCAGGGTCTGGCTACACCTTC. Protein product: CSARSGSGYTF.

The chain uses TRBV3-1 (or the pseudogene TRBV3-2) and TRBJ2-5; possibly TRBD1 for D (6 bases). Trimming left V 4 bases short and J 7 bases short, with 13 bases between. Germline V lookup: CDR1 LGHDT, CDR2 YNNKEL (reference sequence). The CDR3 runs 13 residues. The CDR3 reads CASSLWGRGTQYF. CDR3 bases: TGTGCCAGCAGCCTCTGGGGGCGTGGGACCCAGTACTTC.

The genes are TRBV18 and TRBJ2-2, with a possible D match to TRBD1 (6 bases). Per germline, CDR1 KGHSH and CDR2 LQKENI. With 2 bases removed from V and 1 base from J, the gap between germline ends came to 8 bases. The CDR3 is made up of 15 amino acids. For the CDR3, the DNA is TGTGCCAGCTCACCAATGACAGGGAACACCGGGGAGCTGTTTTTT. Its protein product is CASSPMTGNTGELFF.

A single count supports this clone. The chain uses TRBV4-1 and TRBJ1-1; 12 bases map to TRBD1. Trimming cost V 1 base and J 5 bases; bases outside gene matches: 11. Germline-derived CDR1 and CDR2 are MGHRA and YSYEKL. This CDR3 has 18 amino acids. The CDR3 spells CASSQVAGTGGPDTEAFF. The CDR3 region has the DNA TGCGCCAGCAGCCAAGTAGCCGGGACAGGGGGCCCGGATACTGAAGCTTTCTTT.

This chain connects TRBV19 to TRBJ2-1; TRBD2 aligns across 7 bases. The length of the CDR3 is 16 residues. Germline trimming cut 10 bases from V and 6 bases from J; bases unmatched to any gene: 18. Germline-derived CDR1 and CDR2 are LNHDA and SQIVND (reference sequence). CDR3 sequence: CATTRGEAFVGNEQFF. The CDR3 coding sequence is TGTGCCACCACTCGGGGGGAAGCCTTTGTGGGCAATGAGCAGTTCTTC.

V usage is TRBV2 and J usage is TRBJ2-5; D is unclear. Germline-derived CDR1 and CDR2 are SNHLY and FYNNEI. V shed 7 bases and J shed 4 bases, with 4 bases lying between them. There are 10 residues in the CDR3. In DNA form, the CDR3 reads TGTGCCAGCATGAGAGAGACCCAGTACTTC. It is translated as CASMRETQYF.

The chain couples TRBV6-5 to TRBJ2-7, with D perhaps matching TRBD1 (5 bases). This CDR3 region has 16 residues. CDR1 MNHEY and CDR2 SVGAGI come from the germline V gene. The V end lost 2 bases, the J end lost 7 bases, and 21 bases lay between the germline ends. The CDR3 is CASSYGVTGSKGEQYF. In DNA form, the CDR3 reads TGTGCCAGCAGTTACGGGGTTACCGGCTCAAAGGGGGAGCAGTACTTC.

The chain employs TRBV6-2 or TRBV6-3 and TRBJ2-7; possible D gene TRBD2, 6 bases. Per the germline V gene, CDR1 is MNHEY and CDR2 is SVGEGT. This CDR3 has 11 amino acids. V lost 6 bases and J 6 bases, leaving 9 bases between the germline ends. CDR3 sequence (DNA): TGTGCCAGCAGCGTGGGGGGCGAGCAGTACTTC. Encoded protein: CASSVGGEQYF.

This clone was observed a handful of times. The chain carries TRBV2 and TRBJ1-2; D may be TRBD1 (6 bases). This CDR3 has 14 residues. V lost 5 bases, J lost 5 bases, and 15 bases lay in between. Germline-derived CDR1 and CDR2 are SNHLY and FYNNEI. CDR3: CASSLRTAWYGYTF. CDR3 coding DNA: TGTGCCAGCAGTCTCCGGACAGCTTGGTATGGCTACACCTTC.

The genes are TRBV3-1 (or the pseudogene TRBV3-2) and TRBJ2-7; D is possibly TRBD2 (6 bases). Trimming pared 2 bases from V and 2 bases from J, leaving 28 bases between. In germline, CDR1 is LGHDT, CDR2 YNNKEL (reference sequence). The CDR3 runs 20 residues. DNA for the CDR3: TGTGCCAGCAGCCAAACCCGCGGGGCCAGGGAAGCTTTACGCCCCTACGAGCAGTACTTC. Amino acid sequence: CASSQTRGAREALRPYEQYF.

The chain couples TRBV28 to TRBJ2-4, with a possible D match to TRBD2 (7 bases). The CDR3 totals 17 residues. Germline assignment: CDR1 MDHEN and CDR2 SYDVKM. The V end was cut by 5 bases, the J end by 6 bases, with 23 bases between. CDR3 sequence: CASSNPMGGARVNIQYF. The CDR3 nucleotides read TGTGCCAGCAGTAATCCGATGGGGGGGGCGAGGGTAAACATTCAGTACTTC.

The chain recombines TRBV6-5 with TRBJ1-6, with TRBD1 matching 7 bases. The V gene's germline CDR1 is MNHEY and CDR2 SVGAGI. The CDR3 length is 14 residues. V was pared by 7 bases and J by 7 bases, with 7 bases of the junction left unmatched. The chain's CDR3 is CASNPGQINSPLHF. CDR3 DNA: TGTGCCAGCAATCCGGGACAGATAAATTCACCCCTCCACTTT.

Concerning this clone: One end of the junction varies from germline; a read error may be responsible. The rearrangement links TRBV28 to TRBJ1-1; 7 positions agree with TRBD1. The CDR3 is 11 residues long. Germline CDR1 MDHEN, CDR2 SYDVKM. The CDR3 protein is CASIETGRTWF. In nucleotides, the CDR3 is TGTGCCAGCATCGAGACAGGGAGGACTTGGTTT.

Only one count was recorded for this clone. The gene calls are TRBV6-1 and TRBJ1-2; D uncertain. V lost 3 bases and J 8 bases, leaving 7 bases between the germline ends. This CDR3 is built from 11 residues. Germline assignment: CDR1 MNHNS and CDR2 SASEGT. CDR3 bases: TGTGCCAGCAGTGAGCGGCTCGGCTACACCTTC. Its protein is CASSERLGYTF.

This clone appeared a few times. The V gene is TRBV7-9, the J gene TRBJ2-7; D ambiguous. V was clipped by 5 bases and J by 0 bases, with 5 bases between them. This CDR3 is built from 12 residues. Germline lookup yields CDR1 SEHNR and CDR2 FQNEAQ (reference sequence). CDR3 residues: CASSRSSYEQYF. As DNA, the CDR3 is TGTGCCAGCAGCCGGAGCTCCTACGAGCAGTACTTC.

V and J are TRBV11-3 and TRBJ2-3; 9 bases fit TRBD2. The CDR3 runs 13 residues. Germline CDR1 reads SGHNT; CDR2 reads YENEEA. J gave up 6 bases and V 4 bases, and 2 bases lay outside the gene matches. CDR3 sequence reads: CASSWAGGDTQYF. Written as DNA, the CDR3 is TGTGCCAGCAGCTGGGCGGGGGGGGATACGCAGTATTTT.